These 20 T cell receptor beta chains originate from one sample sequenced in a study of CD8 T cells in Susac syndrome. With random hexamers, roughly 0.5 to 1 ug RNA was reverse transcribed. MiXCR was run by TCRdb on the immunoSEQ multiplex PCR reads, yielding one entry per CDR3 protein. Of 85,000 to 95,000 distinct CDR3 sequences listed, just under 95% are singletons. Sequenced input: CD4+ T cells from PBMCs. These receptors all stem from a human donor with Susac syndrome.

This rearrangement joins TRBV4-2 to TRBJ2-3; D perhaps matches TRBD2 (5 bases). Germline CDR1 LGHNA, CDR2 YNFKEQ. The CDR3 runs to 16 residues. V lost 4 bases, J lost 0 bases, and 14 bases lay in between. Written as DNA, the CDR3 is TGTGCCAGCAGCCGTGGACTGTCTCCGAGCACAGATACGCAGTATTTT. Protein: CASSRGLSPSTDTQYF.

DNA for the CDR3: TGTGCCAGCAGTTTAGCAGGGCACACTGAAGCTTTCTTT. It codes for CASSLAGHTEAFF. The chain joins TRBV27 to TRBJ1-1, with TRBD1 as a possible D gene (5 bases). CDR3 length: 13 residues. V was pared by 2 bases and J by 3 bases, with 7 bases between. Germline V gene lookup returns CDR1 MNHEY and CDR2 SMNVEV (reference sequence).

This sequence joins TRBV5-1 and TRBJ2-7; D might be TRBD1 or TRBD2, each matching 5 bases. Germline loops: CDR1 SGHRS, CDR2 YFSETQ. V shed 1 base and J shed 6 bases, with 11 bases lying between them. CDR3 length: 13 residues. CDR3 residues: CASSLIGTGEQYF. Here the CDR3 DNA reads TGCGCCAGCAGCTTGATAGGGACGGGCGAGCAGTACTTC.

The chain recombines TRBV20-1 with TRBJ2-3; 11 bases match TRBD2. Trimming at V came to 6 bases and at J to 6 bases, leaving 11 bases not matched to a gene. This CDR3 has 15 amino acids. Germline values: CDR1 DFQATT, CDR2 SNEGSKA (reference sequence). The DNA for the CDR3 is TGCAGTGCCCCCACTAGCGGGGGCCCTGTGGATACGCAGTATTTT. It specifies CSAPTSGGPVDTQYF.

V usage is TRBV5-6 and J usage is TRBJ2-2, with a weak D call TRBD1 (6 bases). Trimming cost V 4 bases and J 7 bases, with 11 bases left between them. The CDR3 runs to 13 residues. Germline CDR1 SGHDT, CDR2 YYEEEE. The CDR3 here is CASSATGLGELFF. CDR3 nucleotides: TGTGCCAGCAGCGCCACAGGGCTCGGGGAGCTGTTTTTT.

The rearrangement links TRBV27 to TRBJ1-1; unclear D gene. Trimming removed 3 bases at V and 1 base at J, with 9 bases between. This CDR3 comprises 14 residues. Germline assignment: CDR1 MNHEY and CDR2 SMNVEV (reference sequence). The CDR3 spells CASSLRLGNTEAFF. DNA of the CDR3: TGTGCCAGCAGTTTGCGATTAGGGAACACTGAAGCTTTCTTT.

The rearrangement joins TRBV14 to TRBJ1-5; D is ambiguous. This CDR3 is 13 amino acids long. Trimming left V 2 bases short and J 5 bases short, with 7 bases between. CDR1 and CDR2 from the germline V gene are SGHDN and FVKESK. CDR3 sequence (DNA): TGTGCCAGCAGCCAATCACAGTATCAGCCCCAGCATTTT. Protein product: CASSQSQYQPQHF.

V is TRBV30 and J is TRBJ1-1, with D uncertain. V was shortened by 2 bases and J by 2 bases, with 9 bases between the two germline ends. This CDR3 comprises 13 residues. From germline, CDR1 is GTSNPN and CDR2 SVGIG (reference sequence). In DNA form, the CDR3 reads TGTGCCTGGAGTATGGACGGTAACACTGAAGCTTTCTTT. This gives the protein CAWSMDGNTEAFF. Full variable domain (rest looked up from reference TRBV30 and TRBJ1-1): SQTIHQWPATLVQPVGSPLSLECTVEGTSNPNLYWYRQAAGRGLQLLFYSVGIGQISSEVPQNLSASRPQDRQFILSSKKLLLSDSGFYLCAWSMDGNTEAFFGQGTRLTVV.

This chain joins TRBV4-3 and TRBJ2-5, with 7 bases aligning to TRBD1. This CDR3 comprises 16 residues. Trimming at V came to 1 base and at J to 4 bases, leaving 9 bases not matched to a gene. The germline gives CDR1 LGHNA, CDR2 YSLEER. In nucleotides, the CDR3 is TGCGCCAGCAGCCAAGTAAGGGCAGGGGGAAGAGAGACCCAGTACTTC. This encodes CASSQVRAGGRETQYF.

V and J are TRBV21-1 and TRBJ1-5; TRBD1 reflects the table's D call only, with no check against the DNA. TRBV21-1 is noted as a pseudogene. The length of the CDR3 is 19 residues. The CDR3 loop reads CASSTRQGAVIRGNQPQHF. The CDR3 DNA is TGTGCCAGCAGCACCCGACAGGGGGCGGTAATTCGTGGCAATCAGCCCCAGCATTTT.

The rearrangement uses TRBV9 and TRBJ2-3; D is unresolved. Trimming took 2 bases from V and 2 from J, leaving 12 bases between them. The CDR3 length is 15 residues. Per germline, CDR1 SGDLS and CDR2 YYNGEE. The CDR3 region is CASSVAYRSTDTQYF. The CDR3 DNA is TGTGCCAGCAGCGTGGCCTACCGTTCCACAGATACGCAGTATTTT.

The chain links TRBV3-1 to TRBJ2-2; a weak D match, TRBD1 (5 bases). CDR1 and CDR2 from the germline V gene are LGHDT and YNNKEL (reference sequence). This CDR3 contains 16 residues. With 7 bases removed from V and 2 bases from J, the gap between germline ends came to 17 bases. The CDR3 reads CASTQARQRNTGELFF. CDR3 DNA sequence: TGTGCCAGCACCCAGGCGAGACAGAGAAACACCGGGGAGCTGTTTTTT.

The rearrangement links TRBV20-1 to TRBJ2-7, with 7 bases that match TRBD1. The ends lost 3 bases at V and 6 bases at J; junction bases unmatched: 14. The CDR3 is made up of 15 amino acids. The germline V gene encodes CDR1 DFQATT and CDR2 SNEGSKA (reference sequence). CDR3 nucleotide sequence: TGCAGTGCTAGCCCCCCCCGACAGGGTTCATCCGAGCAGTACTTC. Translated, it gives CSASPPRQGSSEQYF.

The table lists this clonotype with a few counts. The chain joins TRBV29-1 to TRBJ1-1; 7 positions match TRBD1. In germline, CDR1 is SQVTM, CDR2 ANQGSEA. The CDR3 spans 13 residues. V was pared by 2 bases and J by 5 bases, with 5 bases of the junction left unmatched. CDR3 amino acids: CSVETGEGTEAFF. DNA for the CDR3: TGCAGCGTTGAAACAGGGGAAGGAACTGAAGCTTTCTTT.

The rearrangement uses TRBV11-2 and TRBJ1-3; possibly TRBD1 for D (6 bases). Trimming took off 5 bases at V and 9 bases at J, with 23 bases between the two ends. Germline V gene lookup returns CDR1 SGHAT and CDR2 FQNNGV. CDR3 length: 16 amino acids. The CDR3 loop reads CASSVTKLTGMATIYF. The CDR3 DNA is TGTGCCAGCAGCGTGACCAAACTCACAGGGATGGCCACCATATATTTT.

The V and J genes are TRBV28 and TRBJ1-3; D remains ambiguous. The germline CDR1 and CDR2 sequences are MDHEN and SYDVKM. Trimming took off 5 bases at V and 0 bases at J, with 11 bases between the two ends. The CDR3 runs 15 residues. In nucleotides, the CDR3 is TGTGCCAGCAGTCCTGACATGAGCTCTGGAAACACCATATATTTT. Its translation: CASSPDMSSGNTIYF.

The chain couples TRBV12-3 or TRBV12-4 to TRBJ2-6, with D unresolved. V shed 7 bases and J shed 0 bases, with 10 bases lying between them. This CDR3 comprises 15 residues. CDR3 protein: CASTLGVSGANVLTF. The CDR3 nucleotides read TGTGCCAGCACCCTTGGGGTCTCTGGGGCCAACGTCCTGACTTTC.

The CDR3 region has the DNA TGTGCCAGCACTAGAGGCTCTGGAAACACCATATATTTT. Its translation is CASTRGSGNTIYF. This chain connects TRBV9 to TRBJ1-3; unclear D gene. V was shortened by 6 bases and J by 0 bases, with 7 bases between the two germline ends. This CDR3 is 13 amino acids long. Germline V gene data show CDR1 as SGDLS and CDR2 as YYNGEE.

This chain connects TRBV28 to TRBJ1-1, with 7 bases lining up with TRBD1. Germline assignment: CDR1 MDHEN and CDR2 SYDVKM. The CDR3 is made up of 14 amino acids. V dropped 6 bases and J dropped 3; count of bases not matched to a gene: 7. The CDR3 here is CASRPDTGDTEAFF. The CDR3 DNA follows: TGTGCCAGCAGACCCGATACAGGGGACACTGAAGCTTTCTTT.

This sequence joins TRBV7-8 and TRBJ1-1; D call uncertain. The germline V and J ends were trimmed by 4 bases and 4 bases, with 19 bases remaining between them. This CDR3 spans 16 amino acids. Germline V gene data show CDR1 as SGHVS and CDR2 as FQNEAQ. DNA of the CDR3: TGTGCCAGCAGCTCCAAGGCTCACCGGGCGGGCACTGAAGCTTTCTTT. Residues: CASSSKAHRAGTEAFF.